This T cell receptor (beta chain) was sequenced during a study of a mutant IDH1 vaccine in newly diagnosed glioma. As for the study in general: Commencement of vaccination occurred 4-6 weeks following radiotherapy alone, or concurrently with temozolomide cycles. Visit timing is recorded as week 35 for V12 and week 47 for V13.

The time point here: week 47, end of study. Doses of 300 ug of mutant IDH1 20-mer peptide were given with topical imiquimod. Donor diagnoses consisted of new WHO grade 3 or 4 IDH1-mutant, ATRX-lost astrocytomas. As for this clone: Its specificity is unknown. This sample includes further DNA sequences coding for the same CDR3.

Produced via immunoSEQ multiplex PCR; TCRdb's table is partial and in-frame only. The table includes about 84,000 clones, 75% to 85% detected once. The CDR3 is 14 residues long. Germline V CDR1 and CDR2: MNHNS, SASEGT. V was cut by 2 bases and J by 3 bases, with 11 bases left in between. The sequenced sample was PBMCs, obtained from a glioma patient whose treatment included an IDH1 peptide vaccine. The V and J genes are TRBV6-1 and TRBJ2-7; a possible D gene is TRBD1 (5 bases). The TCR comes from a man aged 35 to 55 with glioma. As DNA, the CDR3 is TGTGCCAGCAGTGAATACAGGTCGGGCTACGAGCAGTACTTC. This sequence encodes CASSEYRSGYEQYF.